The present T cell receptor (beta chain) was sequenced within a study of blood T cells in healthy people across ages. CDR1 SNHLY and CDR2 FYNNEI come from the germline V gene. The CDR3 runs 13 residues. V dropped 10 bases and J dropped 3 bases, with 16 bases sitting between them. Through a sample-barcoded 5' primer and a J-beta primer mix, a second PCR was run for roughly 6 to 11 cycles. TCRdb re-derived calls from the 5' RACE reads in MiXCR, one entry per CDR3 protein. The table records over 1.5 million distinct CDR3 sequences, 49% of them present only once. This sequence originates from a woman in her thirties or forties in good health. Material for sequencing was blood. The chain carries TRBV2 and TRBJ2-7, with TRBD1 as a possible D gene (6 bases). In DNA form, the CDR3 reads TGTGCCACCTTAAGGACAGATCTCTACGAGCAGTACTTC. Translating it yields CATLRTDLYEQYF.